The clone carrying this T cell receptor beta chain occurred once. Assay: immunoSEQ multiplex PCR; the TCRdb copy retains only in-frame clones and omits some. Here the sample spans around 61,000 clones, around nine tenths being singletons. The CDR3 loop spans 16 amino acids. Germline-derived CDR1 and CDR2 are KGHSH and LQKENI. J lost 4 bases, V lost 6 bases, and 12 bases had no gene match. The data belong to a study of T cell changes during pregnancy in multiple sclerosis. The source was peripheral blood, collected in the third trimester of pregnancy. This clonotype was sampled from a female donor in good health, enrolled as a control in a pregnancy study. This chain connects TRBV18 to TRBJ1-1, with 9 positions matching TRBD1. The CDR3 loop reads CASSRSTGGLGTEAFF. The CDR3 region has the DNA TGTGCCAGCTCTCGATCCACAGGGGGCCTGGGCACTGAAGCTTTCTTT.